Below, one T cell receptor beta chain is given with its context. The antigen remains undetermined. The sample belongs to a study of T cell clonotyping in hematopoietic cell transplantation. Broader study findings: Without cell sorting, CD4 versus CD8 contributions remain unresolved. After transplant, recipient diversity fell while pathologically expanded clonotypes grew through day 180.

Germline CDR1 reads SNHLY; CDR2 reads FYNNEI. The length of the CDR3 is 12 residues. V shed 7 bases and J shed 2 bases, with 8 bases lying between them. Data came from immunoSEQ multiplex PCR; TCRdb stores just in-frame clones and leaves some out. The sample includes about 5,000 clones, 55% to 75% of them seen just once. This chain uses TRBV2 with TRBJ2-5; D unresolved. The TCR originated in a female patient in her forties or fifties who had an allogeneic stem cell transplant, so the T cells may come from the graft donor. Some clones in this sample may be carry-over from other donors' samples. Source: PBMCs, taken 100 days after allogeneic stem cell transplant. CDR3 nucleotides: TGTGCCAGCAAGTTGGAACAAGAGACCCAGTACTTC. Amino acid sequence: CASKLEQETQYF.